The 30 T cell receptor beta chains below all came from one sample that was sequenced in a study of T cells after yellow fever vaccination. TCRdb reprocessed the 5' RACE reads with MiXCR, giving one entry per CDR3 protein. The sample contains about 350,000 distinct CDR3 sequences, roughly 10% of which appear only once. Sequencing used PBMCs, obtained on the day of the first yellow fever vaccination. Every receptor here comes from a man between 18 and 29 years old who received the YFV17D yellow fever vaccine.

This clonotype was found a few times. The V and J genes are TRBV7-8 and TRBJ2-5; 10 nucleotides match TRBD2. The CDR3 runs 18 residues. After removal of 0 bases from V and 1 base from J, the junction contained 8 bases not matched to a gene. Germline V gene sequence: CDR1 SGHVS, CDR2 FQNEAQ. CDR3: CASSLAGTSGAFQETQYF. The CDR3 bases are TGTGCCAGCAGCTTAGCCGGAACTAGCGGGGCTTTCCAAGAGACCCAGTACTTC.

V gene TRBV29-1 combines with J gene TRBJ1-1; D is ambiguous. The CDR3 loop spans 11 amino acids. The V and J ends lost 1 base and 10 bases respectively, with 10 bases between them. Germline V gives CDR1 SQVTM, CDR2 ANQGSEA. The CDR3 DNA follows: TGCAGCGTTGAAGGCGTCTTGGGAGCTTTCTTT. Protein product: CSVEGVLGAFF.

This clonotype has a handful of counts. J is TRBJ1-2 and V is TRBV6-1; D not certain. Looked up from germline, CDR1 is MNHNS and CDR2 is SASEGT. There are 15 residues in the CDR3. V dropped 6 bases and J dropped 8 bases, with 22 bases sitting between them. The CDR3 loop reads CASSPSTPGWVGYTF. CDR3 bases: TGTGCCAGCAGCCCGTCAACCCCGGGCTGGGTAGGCTACACCTTC.

This clonotype has only a few counts. The chain employs TRBV29-1 and TRBJ2-4; the match to TRBD2 covers 8 bases. CDR1 SQVTM and CDR2 ANQGSEA come from the germline V gene. V lost 4 bases to trimming and J lost 1 base; unmatched junction nucleotides: 12. This CDR3 is built from 17 residues. The CDR3 DNA is TGCAGCGTTGGTCATTCGGGGGGGAGCTGGGCCAAAAACATTCAGTACTTC. Translating gives CSVGHSGGSWAKNIQYF.

This clonotype was seen ten or more times. V is TRBV9 and J is TRBJ2-2; TRBD2 agrees at 9 bases. Germline assignment: CDR1 SGDLS and CDR2 YYNGEE. This CDR3 is built from 16 residues. V was pared by 4 bases and J by 4 bases, with 8 bases of the junction left unmatched. In nucleotides, the CDR3 is TGTGCCAGCAGCAATTCAGCGGGGGGTTTCACCGGGGAGCTGTTTTTT. This translates into CASSNSAGGFTGELFF.

This chain connects TRBV7-9 to TRBJ2-4; perhaps TRBD2 as D (6 bases). CDR3 size: 12 residues. V lost 6 bases and J 8 bases, leaving 11 bases between the germline ends. Germline CDR1 and CDR2: SEHNR and FQNEAQ (reference sequence). CDR3 region: CASRGSGDIQYF. The CDR3 nucleotides read TGTGCCAGCAGGGGATCGGGGGACATTCAGTACTTC.

This clonotype came up a few times. This chain uses TRBV6-5 with TRBJ1-1; D ambiguous. V lost 0 bases, J lost 1 base, and 9 bases lay in between. The CDR3 has 15 residues. Germline V gene data show CDR1 as MNHEY and CDR2 as SVGAGI. The CDR3: CASSYSIGGNTEAFF. Here the CDR3 DNA reads TGTGCCAGCAGTTACTCGATCGGTGGGAACACTGAAGCTTTCTTT.

This clonotype has a count of ten or more. The V gene is TRBV5-1, the J gene TRBJ1-1; D not resolved. There are 14 residues in the CDR3. The V end lost 1 base, the J end lost 1 base, and 8 bases lay between the germline ends. Germline-derived CDR1 and CDR2 are SGHRS and YFSETQ. The CDR3 bases are TGCGCCAGCAGCTTGAACGGTGCGAACACTGAAGCTTTCTTT. Residues: CASSLNGANTEAFF.

CDR3 bases: TGTGCCAGCAGGGCGGGACTCTCTTCCGGGGAGCTGTTTTTT. Its protein product is CASRAGLSSGELFF. This chain links TRBV7-9 with TRBJ2-2, with a weak D call TRBD2 (6 bases). V was pared by 6 bases and J by 6 bases, with 14 bases between. CDR1 is SEHNR and CDR2 is FQNEAQ in the germline V gene (reference sequence). The CDR3 runs to 14 residues.

The chain links TRBV18 to TRBJ2-7, with 9 bases fitting TRBD2. This CDR3 is built from 15 residues. Germline V gene data show CDR1 as KGHSH and CDR2 as LQKENI. V lost 3 bases and J lost 0; bases outside the gene matches: 3. The CDR3: CASSPLAGASYEQYF. CDR3 DNA sequence: TGTGCCAGCTCACCCTTAGCGGGGGCCTCCTACGAGCAGTACTTC.

In this sample, this clonotype turned up many times. The rearrangement links TRBV3-1 to TRBJ2-1, with D possibly called TRBD1 or TRBD2 (5 bases each). Trimming shortened V by 1 base and J by 9 bases, and 13 bases separated the two germline ends. The CDR3 is 14 amino acids. Germline values: CDR1 LGHDT, CDR2 YNNKEL (reference sequence). The CDR3 sequence is CASSQGYRGGEQFF. CDR3 DNA: TGTGCCAGCAGCCAAGGGTACCGGGGCGGTGAGCAGTTCTTC.

The table lists this clonotype with a few counts. The rearrangement joins TRBV7-9 to TRBJ2-3; possible D gene TRBD2, 6 bases. The CDR3 is made up of 17 amino acids. Germline loops: CDR1 SEHNR, CDR2 FQNEAQ (reference sequence). V was clipped by 1 base and J by 2 bases, with 16 bases between them. CDR3 bases: TGTGCCAGCAGCTTAGTTCTCGCGGGGTTACACACAGATACGCAGTATTTT. Translating gives CASSLVLAGLHTDTQYF.

This clonotype was found a few times. V and J are TRBV27 and TRBJ2-5; TRBD1 agrees at 9 bases. V shed 5 bases and J 5 bases; nucleotides not matched to a gene: 6. Germline CDR1 reads MNHEY; CDR2 reads SMNVEV (reference sequence). The CDR3 sequence is 14 residues long. The CDR3 bases are TGTGCCAGCAGTATAGGACAGGGGATGGAGACCCAGTACTTC. Translation gives CASSIGQGMETQYF.

The chain carries TRBV7-9 and TRBJ2-7, with 9 positions matching TRBD1. V lost 2 bases to trimming and J lost 6 bases; unmatched junction nucleotides: 8. CDR3 length: 15 residues. Germline assignment: CDR1 SEHNR and CDR2 FQNEAQ (reference sequence). The CDR3 DNA reads as TGTGCCAGCAGCTTAATTTGGACAGGGGCTGGCGAGCAGTACTTC. As protein: CASSLIWTGAGEQYF.

This clonotype has just a few counts. The chain joins TRBV25-1 to TRBJ2-7, with 8 nucleotides matching TRBD2. The CDR3 has 16 residues. J gave up 3 bases and V 3 bases, and 10 bases lay outside the gene matches. Germline V gene sequence: CDR1 MGHDK, CDR2 SYGVNS. The CDR3 coding sequence is TGTGCCAGCAGTGACGTTAGCGGGGAAATTCTCTACGAGCAGTACTTC. It specifies CASSDVSGEILYEQYF.

In its sample, this clonotype was seen many times. V gene TRBV11-2 combines with J gene TRBJ2-3; 14 nucleotides align to TRBD2. This CDR3 comprises 17 residues. Germline V gene sequence: CDR1 SGHAT, CDR2 FQNNGV. Trimming removed 4 bases from V and 1 base from J; junction bases left unmatched: 4. The CDR3 sequence is CASSSGLAGARTDTQYF. The DNA of the CDR3 is TGTGCCAGCAGCTCGGGACTAGCGGGGGCCCGCACAGATACGCAGTATTTT.

The rearrangement uses TRBV4-1 and TRBJ2-7; a weak D match, TRBD2 (6 bases). The CDR3 has 15 amino acids. Trimming took 0 bases from V and 7 from J, leaving 16 bases between them. CDR1 and CDR2 (germline): MGHRA, YSYEKL. CDR3 sequence (DNA): TGCGCCAGCAGCCAAGATTATCTAGCGCTGGAGGAGCAGTACGTC. It translates to CASSQDYLALEEQYV.

Notes on this clonotype: This sequence may be a read error, since a much larger clone differs from it by one base. The chain employs TRBV4-1 and TRBJ1-3; the D is unclear. The CDR3 has 15 residues. V was trimmed by 1 base and J by 8 bases, leaving 15 bases between them. Per germline, CDR1 MGHRA and CDR2 YSYEKL. CDR3 residues: CASSQAFSIGDTIYF. The CDR3 region has the DNA TGCGCCAGCAGCCAAGCGTTTTCGATCGGTGACACCATATATTTT.

The gene calls are TRBV19 and TRBJ1-6, with 7 positions matching TRBD1. Germline CDR1 is LNHDA and CDR2 is SQIVND (reference sequence). CDR3 length equals 16 residues. J gave up 8 bases and V 4 bases, and 11 bases lay outside the gene matches. The CDR3 DNA reads as TGTGCCAGTAGTAGGGGACAGCCCTGGGGGTATTCACCCCTCCACTTT. The encoded protein is CASSRGQPWGYSPLHF.

The V and J genes are TRBV2 and TRBJ2-2, with D perhaps TRBD1 or TRBD2 (5 bases each). Germline V gene lookup returns CDR1 SNHLY and CDR2 FYNNEI. The CDR3 totals 15 residues. V was trimmed by 6 bases and J by 0 bases, leaving 11 bases between them. The CDR3 spells CASRAGTANTGELFF. DNA of the CDR3: TGTGCCAGCAGGGCCGGGACGGCGAACACCGGGGAGCTGTTTTTT.

The chain employs TRBV20-1 and TRBJ2-5; 7 bases line up with TRBD2. V lost 5 bases to trimming and J lost 1 base; unmatched junction nucleotides: 10. The germline V gene has CDR1 DFQATT and CDR2 SNEGSKA (reference sequence). This CDR3 is built from 15 residues. The CDR3: CSARPAGDPQETQYF. Here the CDR3 DNA reads TGCAGTGCTCGTCCCGCGGGGGACCCCCAAGAGACCCAGTACTTC.

This clonotype was counted between two and nine times. The rearrangement joins TRBV5-5 to TRBJ2-7; 8 bases align to TRBD1. V shed 3 bases, J shed 1 base, and the junction held 6 bases outside the gene matches. The CDR3 length is 15 residues. Germline-derived CDR1 and CDR2 are SGHKS and YYEKEE (reference sequence). Here the CDR3 reads CASSSNRGSSYEQYF. DNA for the CDR3: TGTGCCAGCAGCTCCAACAGGGGGTCATCCTACGAGCAGTACTTC.

This clonotype showed up just a few times. The rearrangement links TRBV7-9 to TRBJ1-4, with D unclear. The germline V and J ends were trimmed by 2 bases and 2 bases, with 9 bases remaining between them. The germline gives CDR1 SEHNR, CDR2 FQNEAQ (reference sequence). The CDR3 covers 15 residues. The CDR3 region is CASSLWGSTNEKLFF. CDR3 bases: TGTGCCAGCAGCTTATGGGGATCCACTAATGAAAAACTGTTTTTT. Full variable domain (missing parts from reference TRBV7-9 and TRBJ1-4): DTGVSQNPRHKITKRGQNVTFRCDPISEHNRLYWYRQTLGQGPEFLTYFQNEAQLEKSRLLSDRFSAERPKGSFSTLEIQRTEQGDSAMYLCASSLWGSTNEKLFFGSGTQLSVL.

The gene calls are TRBV6-1 and TRBJ1-1, with D hard to call. V lost 7 bases and J 3 bases, leaving 18 bases between the germline ends. This CDR3 contains 15 residues. Germline V gene data show CDR1 as MNHNS and CDR2 as SASEGT. The CDR3 DNA reads TGTGCCAGCACCGACCTAGGAGGGCGGTACACTGAAGCTTTCTTT. It specifies CASTDLGGRYTEAFF.

This clonotype was observed a few times. The chain employs TRBV5-4 and TRBJ2-1; D might be TRBD1 or TRBD2, each matching 5 bases. This CDR3 is built from 13 residues. V was pared by 9 bases and J by 4 bases, with 14 bases between. Germline CDR1 and CDR2: SGHNT and YYREEE (reference sequence). The CDR3 sequence: CATHRDAYNEQFF. CDR3 nucleotides: TGTGCCACCCACCGGGACGCATACAATGAGCAGTTCTTC.

V usage is TRBV6-5 and J usage is TRBJ2-3; D gene unclear. Germline values: CDR1 MNHEY, CDR2 SVGAGI. The CDR3 is made up of 14 amino acids. V gave up 4 bases and J gave up 2 bases, with 10 bases separating them. The CDR3 protein is CASSLASPTDTQYF. As DNA, the CDR3 is TGTGCCAGCAGTTTGGCCTCTCCCACAGATACGCAGTATTTT.

CDR3 sequence: CSARTGSAGPQHF. In DNA, the CDR3 is TGCAGTGCTCGGACAGGGTCCGCTGGGCCCCAGCATTTT. This chain connects TRBV20-1 to TRBJ1-5; 8 bases align to TRBD1. Germline V gene sequence: CDR1 DFQATT, CDR2 SNEGSKA (reference sequence). The CDR3 length is 13 residues. V dropped 5 bases and J dropped 9; count of bases not matched to a gene: 9.

There are a few counts of this clonotype. The rearrangement links TRBV7-9 to TRBJ1-1; TRBD1 aligns across 7 bases. The CDR3 consists of 16 residues. V shed 1 base, J shed 7 bases, and the junction held 12 bases outside the gene matches. The germline V gene has CDR1 SEHNR and CDR2 FQNEAQ (reference sequence). DNA for the CDR3: TGTGCCAGCAGCTTAGGAGGGGGCAGGTTGTTAAGTGAAGCTTTCTTT. Protein: CASSLGGGRLLSEAFF. Full variable domain (remainder filled in from reference TRBV7-9 and TRBJ1-1): DTGVSQNPRHKITKRGQNVTFRCDPISEHNRLYWYRQTLGQGPEFLTYFQNEAQLEKSRLLSDRFSAERPKGSFSTLEIQRTEQGDSAMYLCASSLGGGRLLSEAFFGQGTRLTVV.

The chain is built from TRBV27 and TRBJ1-1; no clear D. Trimming stripped 3 bases from V and 6 bases from J, with 17 bases between. Germline CDR1 is MNHEY and CDR2 is SMNVEV (reference sequence). CDR3 length: 15 residues. The CDR3 loop is CASSFQLTGPAEAFF. The CDR3 DNA follows: TGTGCCAGCAGTTTTCAGCTAACCGGGCCTGCTGAAGCTTTCTTT.

In this sample, this clonotype turned up a few times. The rearrangement uses TRBV6-2 or TRBV6-3 and TRBJ1-5; 9 bases map to TRBD1. The germline gives CDR1 MNHEY, CDR2 SVGEGT. V was pared by 6 bases and J by 6 bases, with 6 bases of the junction left unmatched. CDR3 length: 14 amino acids. The CDR3 protein is CASRRTGEAQPQHF. The CDR3 DNA follows: TGTGCCAGCAGACGGACAGGGGAGGCTCAGCCCCAGCATTTT.